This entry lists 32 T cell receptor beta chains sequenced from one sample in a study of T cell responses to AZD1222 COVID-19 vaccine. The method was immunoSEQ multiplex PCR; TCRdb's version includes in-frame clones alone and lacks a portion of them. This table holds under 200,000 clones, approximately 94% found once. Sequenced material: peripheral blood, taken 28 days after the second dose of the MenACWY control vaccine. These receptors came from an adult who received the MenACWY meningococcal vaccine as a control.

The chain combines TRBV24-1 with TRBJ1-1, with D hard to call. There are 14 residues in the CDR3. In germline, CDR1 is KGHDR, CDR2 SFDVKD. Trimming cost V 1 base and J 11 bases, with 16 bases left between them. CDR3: CATSDLNTAFGAFF. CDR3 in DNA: TGTGCCACCAGTGATTTAAACACGGCGTTTGGGGCTTTCTTT.

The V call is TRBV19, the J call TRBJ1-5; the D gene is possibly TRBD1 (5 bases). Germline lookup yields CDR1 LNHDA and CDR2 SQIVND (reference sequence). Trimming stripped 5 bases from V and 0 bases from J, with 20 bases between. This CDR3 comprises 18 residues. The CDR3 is CASSDSDTKTNSNQPQHF. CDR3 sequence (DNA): TGTGCCAGTAGTGACTCGGACACCAAGACTAATAGCAATCAGCCCCAGCATTTT.

As DNA, the CDR3 is TGTGCCAGCAGTCGCAGGCAGCTTTACGAGCAGTACTTC. This translates into CASSRRQLYEQYF. The chain links TRBV27 to TRBJ2-7; unclear D gene. The CDR3 spans 13 residues. CDR1 and CDR2 (germline): MNHEY, SMNVEV (reference sequence). The V end was cut by 5 bases, the J end by 4 bases, with 12 bases between.

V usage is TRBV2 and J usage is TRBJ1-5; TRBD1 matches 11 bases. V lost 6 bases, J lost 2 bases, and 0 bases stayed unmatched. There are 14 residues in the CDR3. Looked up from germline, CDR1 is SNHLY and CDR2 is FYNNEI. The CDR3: CASRGQGGNQPQHF. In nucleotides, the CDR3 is TGTGCCAGCAGGGGACAGGGGGGCAATCAGCCCCAGCATTTT.

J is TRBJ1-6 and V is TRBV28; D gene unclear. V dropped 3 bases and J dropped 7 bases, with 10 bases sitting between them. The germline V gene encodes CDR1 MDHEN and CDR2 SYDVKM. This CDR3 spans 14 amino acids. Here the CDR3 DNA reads TGTGCCAGCAGTTTCGGCCAGAGAAATTCACCCCTCCACTTT. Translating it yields CASSFGQRNSPLHF.

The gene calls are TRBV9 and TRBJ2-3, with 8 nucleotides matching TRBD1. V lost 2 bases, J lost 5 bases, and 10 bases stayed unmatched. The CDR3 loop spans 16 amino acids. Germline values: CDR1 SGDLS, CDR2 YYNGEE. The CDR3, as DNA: TGTGCCAGCAGCGTTGCCGGGACAGGTGCCAAAGATACGCAGTATTTT. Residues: CASSVAGTGAKDTQYF.

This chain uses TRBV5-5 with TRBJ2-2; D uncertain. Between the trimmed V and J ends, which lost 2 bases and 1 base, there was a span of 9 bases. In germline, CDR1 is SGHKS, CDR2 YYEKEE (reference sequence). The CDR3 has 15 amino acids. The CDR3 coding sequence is TGTGCCAGCAGCTTCCTAGATCAGAACACCGGGGAGCTGTTTTTT. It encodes CASSFLDQNTGELFF.

CDR3 loop: CASSRTGHETEAFF. The DNA of the CDR3 is TGTGCCAGCAGCCGGACAGGGCATGAGACTGAAGCTTTCTTT. The chain joins TRBV3-1 (or the pseudogene TRBV3-2) to TRBJ1-1; 8 nucleotides align to TRBD1. Germline trimming cut 4 bases from V and 5 bases from J; bases unmatched to any gene: 6. Looked up from germline, CDR1 is LGHDT and CDR2 is YNNKEL (reference sequence). This CDR3 has 14 amino acids.

CDR3 residues: CAISEGLLYNEQFF. The CDR3 nucleotides are TGTGCCATCAGTGAAGGTCTACTATACAATGAGCAGTTCTTC. This chain uses TRBV10-3 with TRBJ2-1; D gene uncertain. Germline-derived CDR1 and CDR2 are ENHRY and SYGVKD. The length of the CDR3 is 14 residues. Between the trimmed V and J ends, which lost 3 bases and 4 bases, there was a span of 10 bases.

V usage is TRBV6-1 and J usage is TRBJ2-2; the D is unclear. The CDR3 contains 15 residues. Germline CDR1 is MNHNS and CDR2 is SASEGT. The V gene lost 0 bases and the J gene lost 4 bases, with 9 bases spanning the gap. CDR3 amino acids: CASSEANSFTGELFF. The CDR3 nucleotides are TGTGCCAGCAGTGAAGCGAATTCTTTCACCGGGGAGCTGTTTTTT.

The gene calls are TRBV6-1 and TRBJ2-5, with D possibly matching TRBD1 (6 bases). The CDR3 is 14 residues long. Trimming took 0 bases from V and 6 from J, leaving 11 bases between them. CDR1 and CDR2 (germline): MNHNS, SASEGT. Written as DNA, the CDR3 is TGTGCCAGCAGTGAAGCGGGGACAAGCAAGACCCAGTACTTC. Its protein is CASSEAGTSKTQYF.

Written as DNA, the CDR3 is TGTGCCAGTAGTATCACCGGGACAGAGAGCTACGAGCAGTACTTC. This translates into CASSITGTESYEQYF. The chain has TRBV19 and TRBJ2-7, with 7 bases fitting TRBD1. This CDR3 contains 15 residues. Germline V lookup: CDR1 LNHDA, CDR2 SQIVND (reference sequence). V dropped 3 bases and J dropped 3; count of bases not matched to a gene: 8.

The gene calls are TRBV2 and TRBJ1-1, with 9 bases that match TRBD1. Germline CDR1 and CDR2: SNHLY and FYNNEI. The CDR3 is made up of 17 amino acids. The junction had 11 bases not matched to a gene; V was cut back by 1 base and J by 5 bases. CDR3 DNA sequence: TGTGCCAGCAGTGAAGAGGGAACAGGGGGCTTTATTACTGAAGCTTTCTTT. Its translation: CASSEEGTGGFITEAFF.

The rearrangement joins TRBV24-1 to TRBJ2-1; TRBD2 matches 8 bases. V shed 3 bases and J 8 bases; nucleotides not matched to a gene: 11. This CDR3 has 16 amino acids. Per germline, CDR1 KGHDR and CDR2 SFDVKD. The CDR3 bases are TGTGCCACCAGTGATCAAGCGGGAGACAAGGGTGATGAGCAGTTCTTC. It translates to CATSDQAGDKGDEQFF.

CDR3 coding DNA: TGTGCCAGCAGCGTAGGGAGGGGTCGGAACACTGAAGCTTTCTTT. Its translation: CASSVGRGRNTEAFF. The chain joins TRBV9 to TRBJ1-1; the D gene is possibly TRBD1 (5 bases). CDR3 length: 15 amino acids. CDR1 is SGDLS and CDR2 is YYNGEE in the germline V gene. V lost 0 bases and J lost 1, with 10 bases in between.

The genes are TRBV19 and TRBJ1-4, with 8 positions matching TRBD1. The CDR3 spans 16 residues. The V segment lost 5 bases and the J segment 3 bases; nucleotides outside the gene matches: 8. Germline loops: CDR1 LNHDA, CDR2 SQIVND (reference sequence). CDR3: CASSPDQGAANEKLFF. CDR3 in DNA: TGTGCCAGTAGTCCGGACCAGGGGGCGGCTAATGAAAAACTGTTTTTT.

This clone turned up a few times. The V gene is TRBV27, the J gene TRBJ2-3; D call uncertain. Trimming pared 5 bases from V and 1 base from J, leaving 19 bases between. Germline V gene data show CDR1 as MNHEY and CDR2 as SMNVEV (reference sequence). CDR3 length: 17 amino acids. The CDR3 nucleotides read TGTGCCAGCAGTCCACCACGGCACGACCAAGGCACAGATACGCAGTATTTT. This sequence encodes CASSPPRHDQGTDTQYF.

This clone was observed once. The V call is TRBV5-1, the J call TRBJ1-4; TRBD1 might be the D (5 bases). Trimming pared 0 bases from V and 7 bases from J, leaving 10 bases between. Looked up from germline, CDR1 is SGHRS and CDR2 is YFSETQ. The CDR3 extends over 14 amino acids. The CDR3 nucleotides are TGCGCCAGCAGCTTGGGGGGCAGAACTGAAAAACTGTTTTTT. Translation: CASSLGGRTEKLFF. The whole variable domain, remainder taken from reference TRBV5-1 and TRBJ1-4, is KAGVTQTPRYLIKTRGQQVTLSCSPISGHRSVSWYQQTPGQGLQFLFEYFSETQRNKGNFPGRFSGRQFSNSRSEMNVSTLELGDSALYLCASSLGGRTEKLFFGSGTQLSVL.

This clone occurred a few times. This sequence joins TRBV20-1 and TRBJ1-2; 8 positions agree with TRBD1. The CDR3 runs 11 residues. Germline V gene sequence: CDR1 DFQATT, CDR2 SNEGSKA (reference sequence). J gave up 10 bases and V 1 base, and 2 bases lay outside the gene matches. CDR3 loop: CSARVTGAYTF. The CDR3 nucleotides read TGCAGTGCTAGAGTGACAGGGGCCTACACCTTC.

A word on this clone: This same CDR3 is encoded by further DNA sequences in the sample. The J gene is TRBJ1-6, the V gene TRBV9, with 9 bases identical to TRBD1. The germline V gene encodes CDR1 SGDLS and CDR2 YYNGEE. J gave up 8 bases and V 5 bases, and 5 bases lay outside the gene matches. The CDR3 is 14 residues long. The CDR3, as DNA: TGTGCCAGCAGTGGCGACAGGGGGTATTCACCCCTCCACTTT. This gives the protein CASSGDRGYSPLHF.

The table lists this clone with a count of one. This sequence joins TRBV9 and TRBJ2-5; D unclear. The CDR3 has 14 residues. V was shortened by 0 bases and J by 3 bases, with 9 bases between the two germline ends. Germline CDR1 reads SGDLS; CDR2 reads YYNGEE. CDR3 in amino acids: CASSVGGSKETQYF. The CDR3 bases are TGTGCCAGCAGCGTAGGAGGTTCGAAAGAGACCCAGTACTTC. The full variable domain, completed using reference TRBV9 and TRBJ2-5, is DSGVTQTPKHLITATGQRVTLRCSPRSGDLSVYWYQQSLDQGLQFLIQYYNGEERAKGNILERFSAQQFPDLHSELNLSSLELGDSALYFCASSVGGSKETQYFGPGTRLLVL.

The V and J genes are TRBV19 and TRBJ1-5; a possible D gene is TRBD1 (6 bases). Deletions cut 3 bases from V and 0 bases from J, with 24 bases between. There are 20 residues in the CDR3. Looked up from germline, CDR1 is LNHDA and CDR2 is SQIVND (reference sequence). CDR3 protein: CASSIVSRSGASYSNQPQHF. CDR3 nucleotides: TGTGCCAGTAGTATTGTTTCCCGGTCAGGGGCATCCTATAGCAATCAGCCCCAGCATTTT.

CDR3 sequence: CASSPGGIGRLGEGETQYF. The CDR3 bases are TGTGCCAGCAGCCCCGGGGGGATCGGCCGTTTAGGAGAGGGAGAGACCCAGTACTTC. This rearrangement joins TRBV3-1 (or the pseudogene TRBV3-2) to TRBJ2-5, with 7 bases aligning to TRBD2. Germline loops: CDR1 LGHDT, CDR2 YNNKEL (reference sequence). The CDR3 has 19 amino acids. The junction had 21 bases not matched to a gene; V was cut back by 4 bases and J by 4 bases.

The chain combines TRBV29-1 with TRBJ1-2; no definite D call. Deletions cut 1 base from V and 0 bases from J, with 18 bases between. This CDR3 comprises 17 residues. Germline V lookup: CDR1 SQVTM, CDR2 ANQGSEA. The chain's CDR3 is CSVEVDRRERANYGYTF. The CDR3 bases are TGCAGCGTTGAAGTTGATCGGCGGGAGAGAGCTAACTATGGCTACACCTTC.

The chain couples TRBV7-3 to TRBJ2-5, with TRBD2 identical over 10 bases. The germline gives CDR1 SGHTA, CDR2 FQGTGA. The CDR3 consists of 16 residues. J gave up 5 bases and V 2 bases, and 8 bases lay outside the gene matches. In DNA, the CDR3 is TGTGCCAGCAGCTTAGGGTCTAGCGGGAGTGGGGAGACCCAGTACTTC. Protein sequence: CASSLGSSGSGETQYF. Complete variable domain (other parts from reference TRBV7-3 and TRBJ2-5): GAGVSQTPSNKVTEKGKYVELRCDPISGHTALYWYRQSLGQGPEFLIYFQGTGAADDSGLPNDRFFAVRPEGSVSTLKIQRTERGDSAVYLCASSLGSSGSGETQYFGPGTRLLVL.

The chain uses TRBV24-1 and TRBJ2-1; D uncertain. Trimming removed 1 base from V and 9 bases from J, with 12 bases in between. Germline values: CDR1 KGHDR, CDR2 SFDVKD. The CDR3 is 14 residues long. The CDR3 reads CATSDLASRVEQFF. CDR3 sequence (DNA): TGTGCCACCAGTGATTTAGCAAGCCGGGTTGAGCAGTTCTTC.

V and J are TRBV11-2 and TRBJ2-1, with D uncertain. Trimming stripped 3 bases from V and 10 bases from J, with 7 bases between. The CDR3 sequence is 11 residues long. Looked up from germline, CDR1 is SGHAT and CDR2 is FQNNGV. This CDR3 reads CASSFIEEQFF. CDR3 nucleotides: TGTGCCAGCAGCTTTATAGAAGAGCAGTTCTTC.

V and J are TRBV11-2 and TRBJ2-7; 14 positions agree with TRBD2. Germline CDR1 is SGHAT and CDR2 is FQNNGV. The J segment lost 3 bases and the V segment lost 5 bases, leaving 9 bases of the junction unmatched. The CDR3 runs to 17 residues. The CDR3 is CASSPGTSGRKVYEQYF. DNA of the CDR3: TGTGCCAGCAGCCCAGGGACTAGCGGGAGAAAGGTCTACGAGCAGTACTTC.

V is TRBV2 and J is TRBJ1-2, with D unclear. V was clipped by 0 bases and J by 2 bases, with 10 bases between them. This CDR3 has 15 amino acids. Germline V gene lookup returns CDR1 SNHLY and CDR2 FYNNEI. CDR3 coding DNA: TGTGCCAGCAGTGAAGCGCCCCAGGAGAACTATGGCTACACCTTC. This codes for CASSEAPQENYGYTF.

Here the CDR3 reads CATSGQGDEQYF. CDR3 bases: TGTGCCACCAGTGGACAGGGCGACGAGCAGTACTTC. The rearrangement links TRBV24-1 to TRBJ2-7; 7 bases are shared with TRBD1. The length of the CDR3 is 12 residues. J lost 5 bases, V lost 5 bases, and 2 bases had no gene match. Germline V gene lookup returns CDR1 KGHDR and CDR2 SFDVKD.

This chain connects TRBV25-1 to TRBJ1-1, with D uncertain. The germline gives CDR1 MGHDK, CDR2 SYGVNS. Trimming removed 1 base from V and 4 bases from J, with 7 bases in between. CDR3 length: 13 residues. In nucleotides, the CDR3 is TGTGCCAGCAGTGAATCCCCTGGCACTGAAGCTTTCTTT. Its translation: CASSESPGTEAFF.

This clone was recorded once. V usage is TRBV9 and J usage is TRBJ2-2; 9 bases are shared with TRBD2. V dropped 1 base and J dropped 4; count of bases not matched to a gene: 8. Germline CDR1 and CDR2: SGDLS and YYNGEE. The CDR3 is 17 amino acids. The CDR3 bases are TGTGCCAGCAGCGTATTTGCGGGAGGGCCGAGCACCGGGGAGCTGTTTTTT. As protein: CASSVFAGGPSTGELFF.